The following is a T cell receptor (beta chain) sequence with its context. Its antigen is not identified. These data come from a study of identical twins. General study points: There were fewer insertions in abundant cord blood beta clonotypes, but memory repertoires showed no such pattern. A partial confounding effect on zero-insertion analyses could come from invariant MAIT and iNKT cells.

In TCRdb, the 5' RACE reads were re-called with MiXCR into one record per CDR3 protein. The profile shows around 370,000 distinct CDR3 sequences, approximately 8.7% of them singletons. V gave up 0 bases and J gave up 8 bases, with 20 bases separating them. Germline V gene data show CDR1 as MNHEY and CDR2 as SVGAGI. The CDR3 runs to 17 residues. Input material: naive T cells sorted from blood. The clonotype originates from a woman aged 50 to 60 in good health. V is TRBV6-5 and J is TRBJ2-4; the D call may be TRBD1 or TRBD2 (5 bases each). CDR3 protein: CASSYSGVRPSEDIQYF. The CDR3 region has the DNA TGTGCCAGCAGTTACTCGGGGGTGAGACCCAGTGAGGACATTCAGTACTTC.